The 17 T cell receptor beta chains below were found in one sample sequenced in a study of memory CD8 T cells in hepatitis C reinfection. Regarding time point: late/post reinfection, 12 to 24 weeks after detection. The sorted cells went straight to TCR sequencing with no prior in vitro expansion. Using immunoSEQ multiplex PCR, the repertoire was profiled, and TCRdb retains in-frame clones only, with some absent. The table shows some 44,000 clones, with nearly 90% occurring only once. Sequenced input: naive CD8+ T cells sorted from blood. The receptors shown here come from a man aged 18-30 years with hepatitis C virus infection.

The chain employs TRBV5-4 and TRBJ2-5; TRBD1 agrees at 9 bases. Germline assignment: CDR1 SGHNT and CDR2 YYREEE (reference sequence). V dropped 2 bases and J dropped 5; count of bases not matched to a gene: 7. This CDR3 has 15 residues. In nucleotides, the CDR3 is TGTGCCAGCAGCTTAACGGACAGGGGTTTGGAGACCCAGTACTTC. Translation: CASSLTDRGLETQYF. Combining the CDR3 with reference TRBV5-4 and TRBJ2-5 gives the whole variable domain ETGVTQSPTHLIKTRGQQVTLRCSSQSGHNTVSWYQQALGQGPQFIFQYYREEENGRGNFPPRFSGLQFPNYSSELNVNALELDDSALYLCASSLTDRGLETQYFGPGTRLLVL.

The V and J genes are TRBV6-5 and TRBJ2-6; D is unresolved. There are 15 residues in the CDR3. V was shortened by 8 bases and J by 0 bases, with 11 bases between the two germline ends. Germline V lookup: CDR1 MNHEY, CDR2 SVGAGI. As DNA, the CDR3 is TGTGCCAGCTCCCGACTTTTCTCTGGGGCCAACGTCCTGACTTTC. This encodes CASSRLFSGANVLTF.

This clone appeared once. The chain links TRBV19 to TRBJ1-2, with D perhaps matching TRBD1 (6 bases). Trimming shortened V by 9 bases and J by 3 bases, and 17 bases separated the two germline ends. Germline V gene sequence: CDR1 LNHDA, CDR2 SQIVND (reference sequence). This CDR3 is built from 14 residues. The CDR3 DNA sequence: TGTGCCAGCACACTCGGGGGGGCACACTATGGCTACACCTTC. This sequence encodes CASTLGGAHYGYTF.

The chain recombines TRBV6-1 with TRBJ2-3; D perhaps matches TRBD2 (6 bases). V was pared by 2 bases and J by 5 bases, with 14 bases between. The germline V gene encodes CDR1 MNHNS and CDR2 SASEGT. CDR3 size: 15 residues. In DNA, the CDR3 is TGTGCCAGCAGTGAAAAGGTTACCGGGAGAGATACGCAGTATTTT. Protein sequence: CASSEKVTGRDTQYF.

The genes are TRBV5-6 and TRBJ2-3, with D possibly being TRBD2 (5 bases). Germline CDR1 SGHDT, CDR2 YYEEEE. The CDR3 sequence is 14 residues long. Between the trimmed V and J ends, which lost 0 bases and 9 bases, there was a span of 14 bases. Here the CDR3 reads CASSLALASGTQYF. DNA of the CDR3: TGTGCCAGCAGCTTGGCCCTAGCTTCGGGGACGCAGTATTTT.

This clone came up once. This chain links TRBV10-1 with TRBJ2-3, with 8 bases matching TRBD1. The length of the CDR3 is 14 residues. The germline V gene has CDR1 WNHNN and CDR2 SYGVQD (reference sequence). V dropped 6 bases and J dropped 5; count of bases not matched to a gene: 7. In nucleotides, the CDR3 is TGCGCCAGCAGCCTCAGGGGGCGAGTAGATACGCAGTATTTT. Its translation is CASSLRGRVDTQYF.

This sequence joins TRBV9 and TRBJ1-3; D perhaps matches TRBD1 (5 bases). The V gene lost 0 bases and the J gene lost 2 bases, with 9 bases spanning the gap. Per the germline V gene, CDR1 is SGDLS and CDR2 is YYNGEE. The CDR3 covers 15 residues. CDR3: CASSVEVGPGNTIYF. CDR3 sequence (DNA): TGTGCCAGCAGCGTAGAAGTGGGGCCTGGAAACACCATATATTTT.

V is TRBV27 and J is TRBJ2-7, with a tentative D call TRBD1 (7 bases). This CDR3 is built from 13 residues. Between the trimmed V and J ends, which lost 8 bases and 4 bases, there was a span of 15 bases. The germline gives CDR1 MNHEY, CDR2 SMNVEV (reference sequence). The DNA for the CDR3 is TGTGCCAGCTCAGGGGGGAGGATATACGAGCAGTACTTC. Protein sequence: CASSGGRIYEQYF.

The gene calls are TRBV6-5 and TRBJ2-7; D might be TRBD2 (6 bases). The germline V gene has CDR1 MNHEY and CDR2 SVGAGI. V lost 2 bases, J lost 0 bases, and 14 bases lay in between. This CDR3 region has 16 residues. CDR3 nucleotides: TGTGCCAGCAGTTACGTGTATCGGGGGTTCTCCTACGAGCAGTACTTC. This encodes CASSYVYRGFSYEQYF.

The V call is TRBV9, the J call TRBJ1-6; the D is unclear. Trimming left V 4 bases short and J 0 bases short, with 11 bases between. The V gene's germline CDR1 is SGDLS and CDR2 YYNGEE. The CDR3 has 16 amino acids. The DNA for the CDR3 is TGTGCCAGCAGCCCGCGACTGAGCTCCTATAATTCACCCCTCCACTTT. Translated: CASSPRLSSYNSPLHF.

The chain links TRBV15 to TRBJ2-3; D is unclear. Trimming cost V 3 bases and J 4 bases, with 17 bases left between them. The V gene's germline CDR1 is LNHNV and CDR2 YYDKDF (reference sequence). The CDR3 totals 16 residues. The CDR3 nucleotides read TGTGCCACCAGCAGCGCTTTGAGCGAGTTGGCAGATACGCAGTATTTT. Translated, it gives CATSSALSELADTQYF.

J is TRBJ1-2 and V is TRBV4-3, with D maybe TRBD1 (5 bases). CDR3 length: 15 amino acids. From germline, CDR1 is LGHNA and CDR2 YSLEER. V gave up 3 bases and J gave up 2 bases, with 13 bases separating them. The CDR3 coding sequence is TGCGCCAGCAGCCAGCGGGGGAGGCAAAACTATGGCTACACCTTC. Protein: CASSQRGRQNYGYTF.

This clone was seen once. The V gene is TRBV7-6, the J gene TRBJ2-1; D might be TRBD2 (5 bases). Between the trimmed V and J ends, which lost 0 bases and 6 bases, there was a span of 9 bases. Germline V CDR1 and CDR2: SGHVS, FNYEAQ. The length of the CDR3 is 14 residues. Here the CDR3 DNA reads TGTGCCAGCAGCTTAGCGGGAGAGATCAATGAGCAGTTCTTC. It codes for CASSLAGEINEQFF. Based on the CDR3 plus reference TRBV7-6 and TRBJ2-1, the full variable domain is GAGVSQSPRYKVTKRGQDVALRCDPISGHVSLYWYRQALGQGPEFLTYFNYEAQQDKSGLPNDRFSAERPEGSISTLTIQRTEQRDSAMYRCASSLAGEINEQFFGPGTRLTVL.

This clone occurred once. The V call is TRBV4-2, the J call TRBJ1-6; TRBD1 agrees at 8 bases. Germline V gives CDR1 LGHNA, CDR2 YNFKEQ. The CDR3 has 15 amino acids. J was trimmed by 10 bases and V by 2 bases; bases with no gene match: 7. CDR3 region: CASSQSTGGNSPLHF. In nucleotides, the CDR3 is TGTGCCAGCAGCCAAAGCACAGGGGGAAACTCACCCCTCCACTTT.

The V and J genes are TRBV5-8 and TRBJ2-7; D is perhaps TRBD1 (6 bases). This CDR3 has 15 amino acids. With 1 base removed from V and 2 bases from J, the gap between germline ends came to 13 bases. Germline lookup yields CDR1 SGHTS and CDR2 YDEGEE. CDR3 amino acids: CASSLRVTGTYEQYV. The CDR3 DNA reads TGTGCCAGCAGCTTGAGGGTCACAGGGACCTACGAGCAGTACGTC.

This chain joins TRBV27 and TRBJ1-1; no clear D gene. The length of the CDR3 is 13 residues. With 6 bases removed from V and 5 bases from J, the gap between germline ends came to 13 bases. Looked up from germline, CDR1 is MNHEY and CDR2 is SMNVEV (reference sequence). DNA of the CDR3: TGTGCCAGCAGGCCAGGTCAATGGACTGAAGCTTTCTTT. Its protein product is CASRPGQWTEAFF.

This chain connects TRBV6-6 to TRBJ2-7; 8 positions agree with TRBD2. The trim removed 5 bases at V and 5 bases at J, leaving 8 bases unmatched. CDR3 length: 14 amino acids. The germline V gene has CDR1 MNHNY and CDR2 SVGAGI (reference sequence). The CDR3: CASSLGTSGHEQYF. The CDR3 DNA follows: TGTGCCAGCAGTCTCGGGACTAGTGGTCACGAGCAGTACTTC.